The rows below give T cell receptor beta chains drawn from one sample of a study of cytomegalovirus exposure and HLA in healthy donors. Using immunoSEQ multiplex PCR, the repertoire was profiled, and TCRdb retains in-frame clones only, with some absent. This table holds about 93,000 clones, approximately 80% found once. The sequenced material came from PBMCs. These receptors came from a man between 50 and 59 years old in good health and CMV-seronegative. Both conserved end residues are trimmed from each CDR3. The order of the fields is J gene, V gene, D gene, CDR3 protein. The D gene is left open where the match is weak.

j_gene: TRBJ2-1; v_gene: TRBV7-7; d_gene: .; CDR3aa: ASSLAGLNEQF
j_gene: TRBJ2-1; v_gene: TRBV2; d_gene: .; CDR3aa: ASPTGNEQF
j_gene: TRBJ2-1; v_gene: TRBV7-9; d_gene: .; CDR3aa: ASSPIRGVGNEQF
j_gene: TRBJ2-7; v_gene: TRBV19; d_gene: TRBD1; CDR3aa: ASSIVGTGVYEQY
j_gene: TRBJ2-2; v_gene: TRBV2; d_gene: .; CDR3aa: ASSTLVNTGELF
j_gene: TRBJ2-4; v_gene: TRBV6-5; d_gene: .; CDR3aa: ASSARGRGVVY
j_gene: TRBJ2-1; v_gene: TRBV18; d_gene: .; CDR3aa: ASTTASLSQF
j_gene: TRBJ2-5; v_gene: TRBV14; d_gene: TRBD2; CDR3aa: ASSQGRLAGGETQY
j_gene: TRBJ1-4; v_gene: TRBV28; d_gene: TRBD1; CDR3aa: ASSGTGLRREKLF
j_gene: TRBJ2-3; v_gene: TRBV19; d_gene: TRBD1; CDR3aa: ASSLQGGYQSTDTQY
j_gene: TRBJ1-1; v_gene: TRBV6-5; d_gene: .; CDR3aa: ASTGVFGDTEAF
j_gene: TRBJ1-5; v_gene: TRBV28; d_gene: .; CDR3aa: ASTRLASGNQPQH
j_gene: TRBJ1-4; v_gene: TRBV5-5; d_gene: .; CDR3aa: ASSWGGAANEKLF
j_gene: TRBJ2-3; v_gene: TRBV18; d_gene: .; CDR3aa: ASSRVAPSSTDTQY
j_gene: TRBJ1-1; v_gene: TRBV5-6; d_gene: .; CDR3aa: ASILGGWDTEAF
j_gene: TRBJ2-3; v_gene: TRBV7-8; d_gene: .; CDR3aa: ASSSRRGKVY
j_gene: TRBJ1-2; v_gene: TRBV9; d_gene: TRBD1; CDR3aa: ASSVVEGGSYT